This is a list of T cell receptor beta chains from one sample in a study of CD8+ T cells in alopecia areata. Profiling relied on immunoSEQ multiplex PCR, and the TCRdb table lists in-frame clones only, not all of them. The sample holds around 290,000 clones; roughly 64% are singletons and the top ten take under 2%. Source: CD4+ T cells sorted from blood, taken at week 24, from a patient treated with tofacitinib. The receptors stem from a human donor with alopecia areata. The CDR3 runs from the conserved cysteine through the conserved F or W. The order of the fields is J gene, D gene, V gene, clone size, CDR3 DNA, CDR3 protein. The D gene is left open where the match is weak. Only part of the rows carry a size: once, few, many, or a class if the clone is expanded.

j_gene: TRBJ2-7; d_gene: .; v_gene: TRBV6-5; abundance: .; CDR3nt: TGTGCCAGCAAAGGGCGGCCACCAGAGCAGTACTTC; CDR3aa: CASKGRPPEQYF
j_gene: TRBJ2-5; d_gene: .; v_gene: TRBV5-4; abundance: .; CDR3nt: TGTGCCAGCAGCTTACGCCTATCTGGGGAGACCCAGTACTTC; CDR3aa: CASSLRLSGETQYF
j_gene: TRBJ1-5; d_gene: .; v_gene: TRBV30; abundance: .; CDR3nt: TGTGCCTGGAGTCCCGCGGTCTATAGCAATCAGCCCCAGCATTTT; CDR3aa: CAWSPAVYSNQPQHF
j_gene: TRBJ1-5; d_gene: .; v_gene: TRBV28; abundance: few; CDR3nt: TGTGCCAGTACAACTTATAGCAATCAGCCCCAGCATTTT; CDR3aa: CASTTYSNQPQHF
j_gene: TRBJ2-3; d_gene: TRBD2; v_gene: TRBV15; abundance: .; CDR3nt: TGTGCCACCAGCAGTCCCGCTGGGAGGGTGGCCCCGGATACGCAGTATTTT; CDR3aa: CATSSPAGRVAPDTQYF
j_gene: TRBJ1-1; d_gene: .; v_gene: TRBV11-2; abundance: .; CDR3nt: TGTGCCAGCAGCTTAGATTGGACAGCCGGGGAAGCTTTCTTT; CDR3aa: CASSLDWTAGEAFF
j_gene: TRBJ2-1; d_gene: .; v_gene: TRBV4-3; abundance: .; CDR3nt: TGCGCCAGCAGCTCCCCCGGGACCCTTTTCGGGGAGCAGTTCTTC; CDR3aa: CASSSPGTLFGEQFF
j_gene: TRBJ2-5; d_gene: .; v_gene: TRBV5-6; abundance: .; CDR3nt: TGTGCCAGCAGCTTGGCAGGGGAGTTAGAGACCCAGTACTTC; CDR3aa: CASSLAGELETQYF
j_gene: TRBJ2-7; d_gene: .; v_gene: TRBV6-5; abundance: once; CDR3nt: TGTGCCAGCAGGGACCGCTACGAGCAGTACTTC; CDR3aa: CASRDRYEQYF
j_gene: TRBJ2-2; d_gene: TRBD1; v_gene: TRBV25-1; abundance: .; CDR3nt: TGTGCCAGCAGTGATGCGGGCAGGGGGCCCGGGGAGCTGTTTTTT; CDR3aa: CASSDAGRGPGELFF
j_gene: TRBJ1-2; d_gene: .; v_gene: TRBV30; abundance: .; CDR3nt: TGTGCCTGGAGTGATAGCGGCTACACCTTC; CDR3aa: CAWSDSGYTF
j_gene: TRBJ2-5; d_gene: .; v_gene: TRBV5-5; abundance: .; CDR3nt: TGTGCCAGCAGCCCAGGCCCCTCTCATTGGGACCAGACCCAGTACTTC; CDR3aa: CASSPGPSHWDQTQYF
j_gene: TRBJ2-5; d_gene: TRBD2; v_gene: TRBV5-6; abundance: .; CDR3nt: TGTGCCAGCAGCTTGTATCCTAGCGGGGAAGGAGAGACCCAGTACTTC; CDR3aa: CASSLYPSGEGETQYF
j_gene: TRBJ2-7; d_gene: .; v_gene: TRBV6-5; abundance: .; CDR3nt: TGTGCCAGCAGTTACTTAAACGAGCAGTACTTC; CDR3aa: CASSYLNEQYF
j_gene: TRBJ2-1; d_gene: TRBD2; v_gene: TRBV5-1; abundance: .; CDR3nt: TGCGCCAGCAGCCCCCGGGGGGACAATGAGCAGTTCTTC; CDR3aa: CASSPRGDNEQFF